The 20 T cell receptor beta chains below all came from one sample that was sequenced in a study of T-cell memory formation after mild COVID-19. MiXCR was run by TCRdb on the 5' RACE reads, yielding one entry per CDR3 protein. The sample holds some 600,000 distinct CDR3 sequences; roughly a sixth are singletons and the top ten take around 7.8%. Sequencing was performed on PBMCs or a T cell subset sorted from them (not recorded which). The source is an adult woman who had mild COVID-19 (a few samples of this study predate the infection). Cell type and time point are not known.

This clonotype was counted between two and nine times. This chain links TRBV20-1 with TRBJ2-7, with TRBD2 as a possible D gene (5 bases). CDR3 length equals 15 residues. Trimming removed 0 bases from V and 4 bases from J, with 16 bases in between. The germline CDR1 and CDR2 sequences are DFQATT and SNEGSKA (reference sequence). The CDR3 DNA sequence: TGCAGTGCTAGAGACGGGGTGGAGCTGCGTTACGAGCAGTACTTC. Translation: CSARDGVELRYEQYF.

J is TRBJ2-7 and V is TRBV7-2; 8 positions agree with TRBD2. This CDR3 is built from 15 residues. V lost 1 base and J lost 2; bases outside the gene matches: 4. CDR1 is SGHTA and CDR2 is FQGNSA in the germline V gene. The DNA for the CDR3 is TGTGCCAGCAGCTTAGAGGCTAGCGGGCCCTACGAGCAGTACTTC. It translates to CASSLEASGPYEQYF. The full variable domain, its missing parts supplied by reference TRBV7-2 and TRBJ2-7, is GAGVSQSPSNKVTEKGKDVELRCDPISGHTALYWYRQSLGQGLEFLIYFQGNSAPDKSGLPSDRFSAERTGGSVSTLTIQRTQQEDSAVYLCASSLEASGPYEQYFGPGTRLTVT.

CDR3 in DNA: TGTGCCAGCAGCCATTTCGTAGGGGGCACAGATACGCAGTATTTT. Encoded protein: CASSHFVGGTDTQYF. The chain employs TRBV7-9 and TRBJ2-3; D is perhaps TRBD1 (5 bases). In germline, CDR1 is SEHNR, CDR2 FQNEAQ (reference sequence). The ends were cut back, 5 bases at V and 1 base at J, with 13 bases in the middle. The CDR3 runs 15 residues.

The V and J genes are TRBV10-3 and TRBJ2-3; either TRBD1 or TRBD2 may supply D (5 bases each). This CDR3 has 16 residues. V was cut by 6 bases and J by 1 base, with 17 bases left in between. Germline values: CDR1 ENHRY, CDR2 SYGVKD. The CDR3 region has the DNA TGTGCCATCAGCTCACACGGGGACGGCGGCACAGATACGCAGTATTTT. As protein: CAISSHGDGGTDTQYF.

This clonotype was found many times. The chain links TRBV20-1 to TRBJ2-2; D is uncertain. CDR3 length: 13 amino acids. Germline values: CDR1 DFQATT, CDR2 SNEGSKA (reference sequence). V gave up 1 base and J gave up 7 bases, with 10 bases separating them. The chain's CDR3 is CSARVTVSGELFF. The CDR3 coding sequence is TGCAGTGCTAGAGTTACGGTCAGCGGGGAGCTGTTTTTT.

The chain recombines TRBV5-1 with TRBJ2-3; TRBD2 matches at 12 bases. CDR3 length: 17 residues. V trimming: 0 bases; J trimming: 5 bases; junction bases outside the gene matches: 7. Per the germline V gene, CDR1 is SGHRS and CDR2 is YFSETQ. The CDR3 is CASSLEASGGAEDTQYF. CDR3 coding DNA: TGCGCCAGCAGCTTGGAGGCTAGCGGGGGGGCCGAAGATACGCAGTATTTT.

This clonotype was observed at least ten times. The chain carries TRBV7-6 and TRBJ2-2; D may be TRBD1 or TRBD2 (5 bases each). The CDR3 sequence is 14 residues long. Looked up from germline, CDR1 is SGHVS and CDR2 is FNYEAQ. Trimming pared 0 bases from V and 6 bases from J, leaving 8 bases between. The CDR3 DNA reads as TGTGCCAGCAGCTTAGCGTTGGGGGCCGGGGAGCTGTTTTTT. Protein product: CASSLALGAGELFF.

The rearrangement links TRBV7-9 to TRBJ2-3, with 10 bases that match TRBD1. The trim removed 5 bases at V and 6 bases at J, leaving 8 bases unmatched. This CDR3 is 15 amino acids long. Germline CDR1 and CDR2: SEHNR and FQNEAQ (reference sequence). CDR3 in amino acids: CASSPTGGGRDTQYF. DNA for the CDR3: TGTGCCAGCAGCCCGACAGGGGGCGGGAGGGATACGCAGTATTTT. Complete variable domain (other parts from reference TRBV7-9 and TRBJ2-3): DTGVSQNPRHKITKRGQNVTFRCDPISEHNRLYWYRQTLGQGPEFLTYFQNEAQLEKSRLLSDRFSAERPKGSFSTLEIQRTEQGDSAMYLCASSPTGGGRDTQYFGPGTRLTVL.

Concerning this clonotype itself: The junction shows a germline mismatch at one end, possibly a read error. This CDR3 is CASSRWTSGNTGDLFF. The CDR3 coding sequence is TGTGCCAGCAGCCGTTGGACTAGCGGGAACACCGGGGATCTGTTTTTT. The chain carries TRBV3-1 and TRBJ2-2, with TRBD2 matching 12 bases. The CDR3 loop spans 16 amino acids. Germline lookup yields CDR1 LGHDT and CDR2 YNNKEL (reference sequence).

The chain uses TRBV5-1 and TRBJ1-2, with D unresolved. The CDR3 length is 13 residues. CDR1 SGHRS and CDR2 YFSETQ come from the germline V gene. With 0 bases removed from V and 7 bases from J, the gap between germline ends came to 10 bases. Written as DNA, the CDR3 is TGCGCCAGCAGCTTGGATTCCTTCGGTGGCTACACCTTC. This encodes CASSLDSFGGYTF.

V gene TRBV29-1 combines with J gene TRBJ1-1, with D possibly matching TRBD1 (5 bases). The V gene's germline CDR1 is SQVTM and CDR2 ANQGSEA. Between the trimmed V and J ends, which lost 6 bases and 4 bases, there was a span of 21 bases. This CDR3 is built from 15 residues. The CDR3 DNA reads as TGCAGCGTCAACTTGGGGGGAGGATCGGGCACTGAAGCTTTCTTT. It specifies CSVNLGGGSGTEAFF.

The genes are TRBV3-1 and TRBJ1-2; a weak D match, TRBD1 (5 bases). Germline CDR1 LGHDT, CDR2 YNNKEL (reference sequence). The CDR3 is 12 residues long. V was trimmed by 6 bases and J by 7 bases, leaving 12 bases between them. CDR3 amino acids: CASSYTQGGYTF. The CDR3 DNA sequence: TGTGCCAGCAGTTACACCCAGGGTGGCTACACCTTC.

The CDR3 spells CSARDGRAEHGYTF. The CDR3, as DNA: TGCAGTGCTAGAGATGGGCGGGCCGAACACGGCTACACCTTC. This chain links TRBV20-1 with TRBJ1-2; D call uncertain. The germline V and J ends were trimmed by 0 bases and 8 bases, with 16 bases remaining between them. CDR3 length: 14 amino acids. Looked up from germline, CDR1 is DFQATT and CDR2 is SNEGSKA (reference sequence).

This clonotype has a count of ten or more. The chain is built from TRBV9 and TRBJ2-1; 8 bases fit TRBD2. CDR3 length equals 14 residues. Per the germline V gene, CDR1 is SGDLS and CDR2 is YYNGEE. Trimming at V came to 4 bases and at J to 10 bases, leaving 10 bases not matched to a gene. The CDR3 DNA reads TGTGCCAGCAGCACCGCGGGGGGCCCTCGGGAGCAGTTCTTC. It translates to CASSTAGGPREQFF.

The chain couples TRBV28 to TRBJ1-5; TRBD1 is a possible D gene (5 bases). CDR3 length: 13 residues. The V gene's germline CDR1 is MDHEN and CDR2 SYDVKM. The V end was cut by 7 bases, the J end by 6 bases, with 13 bases between. The CDR3 is CASTWQGRQPQHF. As DNA, the CDR3 is TGTGCCAGCACGTGGCAGGGACGTCAGCCCCAGCATTTT.

This clonotype was seen more than once but under ten times. A read error may be the cause here, since a much bigger clone is one base away. The chain carries TRBV5-1 and TRBJ1-1, with unresolved D. Germline V gives CDR1 SGHRS, CDR2 YFSETQ. V dropped 0 bases and J dropped 3 bases, with 3 bases sitting between them. This CDR3 has 12 amino acids. Here the CDR3 DNA reads TGCGCCAGCAGCTTGGAGGACACTGAAGCTTTCTTT. Translating gives CASSLEDTEAFF.

The chain employs TRBV12-3 or TRBV12-4 and TRBJ1-2; 7 nucleotides agree with TRBD1. Trimming took 5 bases from V and 4 from J; bases not matched to a gene: 7. CDR3 length equals 14 residues. This CDR3 reads CASSRRQGPYGYTF. The CDR3, as DNA: TGTGCCAGCAGTCGAAGACAGGGCCCCTATGGCTACACCTTC.

This chain uses TRBV11-2 with TRBJ1-2; no clear D. This CDR3 spans 13 amino acids. The V gene's germline CDR1 is SGHAT and CDR2 FQNNGV. Trimming took off 5 bases at V and 8 bases at J, with 15 bases between the two ends. CDR3 sequence: CASSARSSRGYTF. CDR3 DNA sequence: TGTGCCAGCAGCGCCCGCTCATCCCGAGGCTACACCTTC.

The V and J genes are TRBV5-1 and TRBJ2-7; D ambiguous. This CDR3 region has 11 residues. Germline CDR1 is SGHRS and CDR2 is YFSETQ. The V end was cut by 5 bases, the J end by 3 bases, with 6 bases between. The CDR3: CASRAGYEQYF. The CDR3, as DNA: TGCGCCAGCAGGGCAGGCTACGAGCAGTACTTC.

V and J are TRBV9 and TRBJ2-1; tentatively, D is TRBD2 (6 bases). The ends were cut back, 0 bases at V and 7 bases at J, with 14 bases in the middle. The CDR3 totals 15 residues. Germline V gene data show CDR1 as SGDLS and CDR2 as YYNGEE. CDR3 bases: TGTGCCAGCAGCGTAGGTGGCGGGACGGGGAATGAGCAGTTCTTC. Its protein is CASSVGGGTGNEQFF.